The sequence of this T cell receptor beta chain was determined in a study of PD-1 blockade in classical Hodgkin lymphoma. Study-level points and caveats: Newly diagnosed patients were said to have less baseline TCR diversity than healthy donors did.

Assay: immunoSEQ multiplex PCR; the TCRdb copy retains only in-frame clones and omits some. The sample holds 12,000 to 15,000 clones, roughly 80% seen once. After autologous stem cell transplantation all patients relapsed, and prior brentuximab vedotin exposure differed between cohorts. As for this clone: Its antigen remains unidentified.

V trimming: 3 bases; J trimming: 0 bases; junction bases outside the gene matches: 4. CDR1 LNHDA and CDR2 SQIVND come from the germline V gene (reference sequence). This CDR3 spans 15 amino acids. The TCR was taken from a human donor with classical Hodgkin lymphoma. The input for sequencing was peripheral blood mononuclear cells (PBMCs), taken at baseline. The chain combines TRBV19 with TRBJ2-5, with TRBD1 identical over 7 bases. This CDR3 is CASSMVTGYQETQYF. The DNA for the CDR3 is TGTGCCAGTAGTATGGTGACAGGGTACCAAGAGACCCAGTACTTC.